These 21 T cell receptor beta chains share one sample of origin, sequenced in a study of CXCR3-negative and CXCR3-positive naive CD8 T cells. Preparation of TRB cDNA libraries relied on 5' RACE carrying UMI labels. TCRdb reworked the 5' RACE reads into one entry per CDR3 protein, no DNA. The sample table includes roughly 86,000 distinct CDR3 sequences. Specimen: naive CXCR3- CD8+ T cells from blood. Subset here: CD45RO-CCR7+CD27+CD95- naive CD8+ T cells lacking CXCR3 (TNR3-). All receptors come from a human donor in good health. Some clones in this sample may be carry-over from other donors' samples.

The chain links TRBV12-3 or TRBV12-4 to TRBJ1-2; TCRdb's D call, TRBD1, is unchecked because there is no DNA. CDR3 size: 15 residues. The CDR3 sequence is CANTASTGIFYGYTF.

The chain carries TRBV29-1 and TRBJ1-2. CDR3 length: 12 residues. Germline-derived CDR1 and CDR2 are SQVTM and ANQGSEA. The CDR3 sequence is CSVDRAHYGYTF.

The V gene is TRBV2, the J gene TRBJ2-1; TCRdb's assignment of TRBD1 cannot be checked, as there is no DNA. The CDR3 is made up of 15 amino acids. Germline V gene data show CDR1 as SNHLY and CDR2 as FYNNEI. The CDR3 sequence: CASTLSGGDYNEQFF.

The J gene is TRBJ2-2, the V gene TRBV29-1. The CDR3 runs 13 residues. In germline, CDR1 is SQVTM, CDR2 ANQGSEA. The CDR3 sequence: CSVEGGITGELFF.

The chain carries TRBV4-3 and TRBJ1-2; the TCRdb D gene call, TRBD1, has no DNA to confirm it. Germline values: CDR1 LGHNA, CDR2 YSLEER. This CDR3 contains 17 residues. This chain's CDR3 is CASSQSRRGFRGNGYTF.

V and J are TRBV7-3 and TRBJ2-1; no DNA is available, so the TRBD1 call from TCRdb remains unchecked. This CDR3 is built from 14 residues. Germline V gene lookup returns CDR1 SGHTA and CDR2 FQGTGA. The CDR3 loop is CASSFIGGWNEQFF.

The chain recombines TRBV7-9 with TRBJ2-6; the TCRdb call, TRBD1, lacks DNA for checking. Germline assignment: CDR1 SEHNR and CDR2 FQNEAQ (reference sequence). The CDR3 length is 18 residues. The CDR3 reads CASSRSTGVPSGANVLTF.

The rearrangement links TRBV4-3 to TRBJ2-2; TCRdb proposes TRBD1, but this gene call is untestable without DNA. Germline V gene sequence: CDR1 LGHNA, CDR2 YSLEER. The CDR3 runs to 16 residues. The CDR3: CASSPSTAGFAGELFF.

V is TRBV5-1 and J is TRBJ2-7; TCRdb picks TRBD1, but there is no DNA to check that call. CDR1 SGHRS and CDR2 YFSETQ come from the germline V gene. This CDR3 is 16 amino acids long. CDR3 sequence: CASSHRQTGQSDEQYF. Together with reference TRBV5-1 and TRBJ2-7, the CDR3 gives the full variable domain: KAGVTQTPRYLIKTRGQQVTLSCSPISGHRSVSWYQQTPGQGLQFLFEYFSETQRNKGNFPGRFSGRQFSNSRSEMNVSTLELGDSALYLCASSHRQTGQSDEQYFGPGTRLTVT.

The V call is TRBV7-9, the J call TRBJ1-2; TCRdb's D call, TRBD1, is unchecked because there is no DNA. CDR3 length: 16 amino acids. Germline V lookup: CDR1 SEHNR, CDR2 FQNEAQ (reference sequence). The CDR3 sequence is CASSSLFRDSNYGYTF.

This sequence joins TRBV7-3 and TRBJ1-5; TCRdb indicates TRBD1, and absent DNA this call remains unverified. This CDR3 contains 17 residues. The germline gives CDR1 SGHTA, CDR2 FQGTGA. CDR3 amino acids: CASSHPQTDARNQPQHF.

The chain joins TRBV7-9 to TRBJ1-1. Germline V gives CDR1 SEHNR, CDR2 FQNEAQ (reference sequence). This CDR3 has 15 amino acids. This CDR3 reads CASSTPRDMNTEAFF.

The chain joins TRBV28 to TRBJ1-2; the D call of TRBD1 rests on TCRdb alone, since no DNA is present to check it. In germline, CDR1 is MDHEN, CDR2 SYDVKM. The CDR3 is 14 residues long. CDR3 sequence: CASSSPGQGGGYTF.

This chain joins TRBV7-9 and TRBJ2-2. The germline CDR1 and CDR2 sequences are SEHNR and FQNEAQ (reference sequence). The CDR3 covers 15 residues. Here the CDR3 reads CASSLIIGTTGELFF.

The V call is TRBV15, the J call TRBJ1-5. The CDR3 length is 14 residues. CDR1 and CDR2 from the germline V gene are LNHNV and YYDKDF (reference sequence). CDR3 protein: CATSRDRGNQPQHF. Full variable domain (remainder filled in from reference TRBV15 and TRBJ1-5): DAMVIQNPRYQVTQFGKPVTLSCSQTLNHNVMYWYQQKSSQAPKLLFHYYDKDFNNEADTPDNFQSRRPNTSFCFLDIRSPGLGDTAMYLCATSRDRGNQPQHFGDGTRLSIL.

V is TRBV29-1 and J is TRBJ1-1; TCRdb's D call, TRBD1, is unchecked because there is no DNA. This CDR3 contains 12 residues. Germline V lookup: CDR1 SQVTM, CDR2 ANQGSEA. CDR3 sequence: CSSGGGGTEAFF.

The chain links TRBV20-1 to TRBJ1-2; no DNA is available, so the TRBD1 call from TCRdb remains unchecked. There are 12 residues in the CDR3. Germline V CDR1 and CDR2: DFQATT, SNEGSKA (reference sequence). CDR3 loop: CSARAPTDGYTF.

The chain uses TRBV9 and TRBJ2-7; as DNA is missing, the TRBD1 call by TCRdb cannot be tested. This CDR3 comprises 16 residues. CDR1 is SGDLS, CDR2 YYNGEE, per germline. CDR3 sequence reads: CASSATGTPHYYEQYF. The entire variable domain, with the rest obtained from reference TRBV9 and TRBJ2-7, is as follows: DSGVTQTPKHLITATGQRVTLRCSPRSGDLSVYWYQQSLDQGLQFLIQYYNGEERAKGNILERFSAQQFPDLHSELNLSSLELGDSALYFCASSATGTPHYYEQYFGPGTRLTVT.

The J gene is TRBJ1-4, the V gene TRBV2; checking the TCRdb D call of TRBD1 is not possible without DNA. CDR1 is SNHLY and CDR2 is FYNNEI in the germline V gene. The CDR3 contains 16 residues. CDR3 amino acids: CASSDLSPDSHEKLFF.

The chain carries TRBV21-1 and TRBJ2-1; TCRdb selects TRBD2, and the lack of DNA leaves this call unchecked. TRBV21-1 counts as a pseudogene. The length of the CDR3 is 15 residues. CDR3: CASSNGLAGYNEQFF.

The chain employs TRBV29-1 and TRBJ2-6; without DNA, the TCRdb call of TRBD2 cannot be checked. This CDR3 has 15 residues. Germline CDR1 SQVTM, CDR2 ANQGSEA. CDR3 amino acids: CSVAEVHSGANVLTF.